This entry describes one T cell receptor beta chain. Germline assignment: CDR1 SGHNT and CDR2 YENEEA. Trimming shortened V by 7 bases and J by 6 bases, and 16 bases separated the two germline ends. This CDR3 has 15 residues. The treatment is: preoperative locoregional IRX-2 cytokine immunotherapy. Patients received preoperative, locoregional IRX-2 cytokine immunotherapy in a phase Ib study. Sequencing used immunoSEQ multiplex PCR; TCRdb keeps in-frame clones, though not all of them. The sample consists of 15,000 to 25,000 clones, 85% of them appearing once. This entry is derived from a study of preoperative IRX-2 immunotherapy in early breast cancer.

Specimen: lymph node tissue, collected after IRX-2 immunotherapy. The chain has TRBV11-3 and TRBJ1-6; the D is unclear. This TCR was sampled from a human donor with breast cancer. CDR3 bases: TGTGCCAGCACCTCGCGGGGAAGAGGTAATTCACCCCTCCACTTT. Translated: CASTSRGRGNSPLHF. The whole variable domain, remainder taken from reference TRBV11-3 and TRBJ1-6, is EAGVVQSPRYKIIEKKQPVAFWCNPISGHNTLYWYLQNLGQGPELLIRYENEEAVDDSQLPKDRFSAERLKGVDSTLKIQPAELGDSAVYLCASTSRGRGNSPLHFGNGTRLTVT.